This TCR beta chain was retrieved from a study of blood T cell repertoires in COVID-19. Study context: Spain, Italy and the United States supplied samples that represented acute and convalescent COVID-19. PBMCs, B-cell-depleted T cells, or T cells were the source of the cDNA or gDNA that made up the material.

Under the authors' procedure: Using reference gene primer amplification, nucleated cell counts were estimated. TCRdb's copy holds only in-frame clones and misses some; the assay was immunoSEQ multiplex PCR. The V and J calls and clone size are taken from that table; D and trimming were inferred from the DNA. The table shows about 180,000 clones, with approximately 85% occurring only once. Germline CDR1 ENHRY, CDR2 SYGVKD. The CDR3 spans 17 residues. J was trimmed by 4 bases and V by 4 bases; bases with no gene match: 12. The chain recombines TRBV10-3 with TRBJ2-1; 8 bases are shared with TRBD1. The origin of this receptor is a human donor with active or convalescent COVID-19. The donor label of this sample is uncertain. Sequenced sample: peripheral blood. The CDR3 here is CAISGLVRDRSYNEQFF. For the CDR3, the DNA is TGTGCCATCAGTGGGTTAGTCCGGGACAGGTCTTACAATGAGCAGTTCTTC.